Included here is one T cell receptor beta chain sequence, with context. Some clones are missing from TCRdb's copy, which holds only in-frame ones; the method was immunoSEQ multiplex PCR. The data show some 260,000 clones, approximately 84% seen once. This entry belongs to a study of blood T cell repertoires in COVID-19. Study in general: Specimens from acute and convalescent COVID-19 originated in the United States, Italy and Spain. T cells, B-cell-depleted T cells, or PBMCs provided the cDNA or gDNA that served as material.

Across fewer than 25 US areas, participants ranged in age from about 18 to 100 years. Cohorts were determined from participant-reported clinical history. The CDR3 has 15 amino acids. CDR1 is LGHNT, CDR2 FRNRAP, per germline. V was pared by 1 base and J by 6 bases, with 6 bases of the junction left unmatched. What was sequenced was PBMCs or T cells enriched from blood (not recorded which). The J gene is TRBJ2-1, the V gene TRBV12-5; 7 nucleotides match TRBD2. This TCR was sampled from a man in his forties who had recovered from COVID-19. The CDR3 DNA reads as TGTGCTAGTGGTTTGGGGCAGGGAGGGGTCAATGAGCAGTTCTTC. Its protein is CASGLGQGGVNEQFF.